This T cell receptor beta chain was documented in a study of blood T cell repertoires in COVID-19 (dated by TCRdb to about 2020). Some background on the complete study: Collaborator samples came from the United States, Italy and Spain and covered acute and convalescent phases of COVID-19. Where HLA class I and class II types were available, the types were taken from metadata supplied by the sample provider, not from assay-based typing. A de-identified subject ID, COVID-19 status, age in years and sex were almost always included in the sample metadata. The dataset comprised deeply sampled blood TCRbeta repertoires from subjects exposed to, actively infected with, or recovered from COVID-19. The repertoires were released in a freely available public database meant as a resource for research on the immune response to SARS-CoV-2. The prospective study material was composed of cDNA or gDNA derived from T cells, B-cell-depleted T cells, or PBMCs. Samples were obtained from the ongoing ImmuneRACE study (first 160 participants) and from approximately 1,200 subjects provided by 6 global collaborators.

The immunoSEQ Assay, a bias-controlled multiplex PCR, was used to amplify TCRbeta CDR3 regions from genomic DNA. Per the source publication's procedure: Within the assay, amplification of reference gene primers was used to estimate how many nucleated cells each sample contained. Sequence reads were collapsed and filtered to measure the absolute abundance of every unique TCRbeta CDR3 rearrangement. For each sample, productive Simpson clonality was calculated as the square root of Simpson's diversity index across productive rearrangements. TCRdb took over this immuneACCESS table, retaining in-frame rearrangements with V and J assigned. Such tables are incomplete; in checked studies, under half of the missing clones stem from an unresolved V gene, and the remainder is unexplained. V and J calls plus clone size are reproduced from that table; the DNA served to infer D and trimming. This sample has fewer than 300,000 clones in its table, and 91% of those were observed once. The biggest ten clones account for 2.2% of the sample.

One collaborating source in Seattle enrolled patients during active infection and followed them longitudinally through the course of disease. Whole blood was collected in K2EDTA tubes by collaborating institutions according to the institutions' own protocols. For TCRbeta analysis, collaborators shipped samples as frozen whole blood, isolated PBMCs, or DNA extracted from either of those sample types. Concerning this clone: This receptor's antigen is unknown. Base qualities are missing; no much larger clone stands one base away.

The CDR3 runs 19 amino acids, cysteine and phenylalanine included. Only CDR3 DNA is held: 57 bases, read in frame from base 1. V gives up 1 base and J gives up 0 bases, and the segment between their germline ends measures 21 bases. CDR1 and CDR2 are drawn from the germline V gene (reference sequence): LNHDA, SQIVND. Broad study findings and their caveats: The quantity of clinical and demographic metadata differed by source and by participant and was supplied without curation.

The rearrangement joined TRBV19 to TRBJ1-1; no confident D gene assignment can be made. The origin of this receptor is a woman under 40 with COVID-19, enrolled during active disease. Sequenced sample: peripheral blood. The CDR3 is CASSIVGSRRLTMNTEAFF. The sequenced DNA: TGTGCCAGTAGTATAGTGGGGAGCAGGAGATTAACTATGAACACTGAAGCTTTCTTT.